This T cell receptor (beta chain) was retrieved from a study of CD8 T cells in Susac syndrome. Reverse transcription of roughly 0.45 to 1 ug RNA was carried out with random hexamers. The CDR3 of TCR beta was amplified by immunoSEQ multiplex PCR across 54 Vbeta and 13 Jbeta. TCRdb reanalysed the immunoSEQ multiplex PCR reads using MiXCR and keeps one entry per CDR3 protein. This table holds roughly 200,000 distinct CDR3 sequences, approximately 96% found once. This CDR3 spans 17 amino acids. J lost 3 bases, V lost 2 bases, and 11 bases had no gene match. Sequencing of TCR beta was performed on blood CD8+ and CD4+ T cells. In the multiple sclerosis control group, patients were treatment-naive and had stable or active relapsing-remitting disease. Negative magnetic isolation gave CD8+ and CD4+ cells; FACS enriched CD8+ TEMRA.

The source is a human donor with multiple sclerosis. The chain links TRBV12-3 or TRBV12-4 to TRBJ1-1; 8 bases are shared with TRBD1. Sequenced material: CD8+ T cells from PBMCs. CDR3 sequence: CASSLSEDRVIHTEAFF. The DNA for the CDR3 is TGTGCCAGCAGTTTATCTGAGGACAGGGTGATCCACACTGAAGCTTTCTTT.